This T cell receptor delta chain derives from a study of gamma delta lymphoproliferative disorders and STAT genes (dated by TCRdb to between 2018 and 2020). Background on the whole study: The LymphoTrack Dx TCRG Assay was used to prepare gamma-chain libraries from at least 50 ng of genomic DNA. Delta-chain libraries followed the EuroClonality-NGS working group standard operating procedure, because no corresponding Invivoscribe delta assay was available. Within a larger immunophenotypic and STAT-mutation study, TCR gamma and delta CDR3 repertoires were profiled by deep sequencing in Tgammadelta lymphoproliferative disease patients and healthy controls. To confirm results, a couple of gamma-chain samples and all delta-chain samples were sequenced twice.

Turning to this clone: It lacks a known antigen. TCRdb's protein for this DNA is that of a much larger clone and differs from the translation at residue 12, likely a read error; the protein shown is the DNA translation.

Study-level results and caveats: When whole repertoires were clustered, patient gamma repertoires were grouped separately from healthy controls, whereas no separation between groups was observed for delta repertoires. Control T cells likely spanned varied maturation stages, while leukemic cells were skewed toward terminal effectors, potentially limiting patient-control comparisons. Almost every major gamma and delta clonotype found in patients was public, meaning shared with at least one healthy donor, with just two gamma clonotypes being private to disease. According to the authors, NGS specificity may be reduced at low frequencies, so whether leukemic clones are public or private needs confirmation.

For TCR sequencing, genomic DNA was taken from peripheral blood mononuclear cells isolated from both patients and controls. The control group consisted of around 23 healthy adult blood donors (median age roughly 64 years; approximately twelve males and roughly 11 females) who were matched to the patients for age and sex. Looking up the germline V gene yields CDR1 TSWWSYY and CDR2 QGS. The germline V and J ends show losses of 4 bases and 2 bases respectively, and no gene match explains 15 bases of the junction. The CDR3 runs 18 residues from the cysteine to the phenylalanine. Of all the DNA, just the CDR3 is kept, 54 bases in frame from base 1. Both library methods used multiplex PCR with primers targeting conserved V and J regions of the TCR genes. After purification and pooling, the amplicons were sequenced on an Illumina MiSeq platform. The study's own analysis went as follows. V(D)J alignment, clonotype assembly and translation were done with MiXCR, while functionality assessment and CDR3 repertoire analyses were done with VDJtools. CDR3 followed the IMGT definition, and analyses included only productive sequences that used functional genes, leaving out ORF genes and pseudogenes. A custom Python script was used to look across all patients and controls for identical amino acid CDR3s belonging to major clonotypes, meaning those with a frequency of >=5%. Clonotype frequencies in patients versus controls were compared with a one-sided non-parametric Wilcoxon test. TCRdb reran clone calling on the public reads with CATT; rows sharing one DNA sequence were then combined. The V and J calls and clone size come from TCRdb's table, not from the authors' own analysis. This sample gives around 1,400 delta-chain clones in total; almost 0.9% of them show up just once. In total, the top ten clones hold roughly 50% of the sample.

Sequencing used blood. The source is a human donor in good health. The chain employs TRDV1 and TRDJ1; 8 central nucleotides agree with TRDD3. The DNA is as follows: TGTGCTCTTGGGGGACAGGCTGGGGGGGATAAGATGACCGATAAACTCATCTTT. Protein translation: CALGGQAGGDKMTDKLIF.